The source of this TCR beta chain is a study of identical twins. In its sample, this clonotype was seen a few times. V dropped 1 base and J dropped 4 bases, with 11 bases sitting between them. Germline V gives CDR1 LGHDT, CDR2 YNNKEL (reference sequence). The CDR3 sequence is 15 residues long. TCRdb itself ran the 5' RACE reads through MiXCR, one entry per CDR3 protein. The top ten hold about 0.25% of the sample, which has 1.5 million to 2 million distinct CDR3 sequences, about 32% seen once. All of the donors were Caucasians in good health. V gene TRBV3-1 combines with J gene TRBJ2-1; no reliable D call. The clonotype comes from a newborn girl in good health. Sample: cord blood. The CDR3 DNA sequence: TGTGCCAGCAGCCAAGCCCCCGGCGAGTACAATGAGCAGTTCTTC. This translates into CASSQAPGEYNEQFF.